These 3 T cell receptor beta chains came from one sample sequenced in a study of graft-versus-host responses after intestinal transplantation. Assay used: immunoSEQ multiplex PCR; TCRdb lists only in-frame clones, some missing. In the table there are 40,000 or so clones, roughly four fifths of which are singletons. The material sequenced was PBMCs, taken roughly 34 months after transplant. These receptors originate from a human patient who received an intestinal transplant, so some T cells may come from the graft donor.

The J gene is TRBJ2-7, the V gene TRBV5-1; D ambiguous. Germline assignment: CDR1 SGHRS and CDR2 YFSETQ. The CDR3 runs to 11 residues. Trimming shortened V by 2 bases and J by 3 bases, and 3 bases separated the two germline ends. The DNA of the CDR3 is TGCGCCAGCAGCTTTGGCTACGAGCAGTACTTC. This codes for CASSFGYEQYF.

As regards this clone: Additional DNA sequences in this sample encode the identical CDR3. The rearrangement links TRBV19 to TRBJ2-7; no clear D gene. Germline CDR1 and CDR2: LNHDA and SQIVND (reference sequence). The CDR3 is 14 amino acids. V gave up 0 bases and J gave up 1 base, with 7 bases separating them. The CDR3 is CASSIEGGSYEQYF. In DNA, the CDR3 is TGTGCCAGTAGTATAGAAGGCGGTTCCTACGAGCAGTACTTC.

The CDR3 DNA sequence: TGCGCCAGCAGCTTGGGCGGGGGGGAGAGTGGGCCCCAGCATTTT. It yields the protein CASSLGGGESGPQHF. This chain connects TRBV5-1 to TRBJ1-5; TRBD1 is a possible D gene (5 bases). Germline values: CDR1 SGHRS, CDR2 YFSETQ. Trimming took off 0 bases at V and 9 bases at J, with 16 bases between the two ends. The CDR3 is 15 amino acids.